These 3 T cell receptor beta chains were all obtained from the same sample, sequenced in a study of identical twins (dated by TCRdb to 2015 to 2016). Receptor amplification or capture employed 5' RACE. TCRdb lists the instrument as Illumina HiSeq 2000. The public reads were reprocessed in TCRdb via fastp at Q25 and MiXCR, keeping in-frame beta chains. Identical CDR3 proteins give one entry, which carries the most common genes and DNA. Within this sample are a few hundred thousand distinct CDR3 sequences, with around a sixth of them counted one time only. The ten largest clonotypes hold approximately 12% of the sample. The specimen was naive T cells sorted from blood. What the cell subset or site label conveys for this sample: cells isolated with a human naive T-cell isolation kit. The receptors derive from a man aged 50 to 59 in good health.

The J gene is TRBJ1-2, the V gene TRBV6-1; D is unclear. Deletions cut 0 bases from V and 9 bases from J, with 8 bases between. The CDR3 is 12 residues long. Germline V gene lookup returns CDR1 MNHNS and CDR2 SASEGT. The CDR3 region has the DNA TGTGCCAGCAGTGAAGCTGTTTATCGCTACACCTTC. Translating gives CASSEAVYRYTF.

This clonotype has a count of ten or more. V and J are TRBV18 and TRBJ2-2; D not resolved. Deletions cut 2 bases from V and 0 bases from J, with 7 bases between. From germline, CDR1 is KGHSH and CDR2 LQKENI. The CDR3 has 15 residues. The DNA for the CDR3 is TGTGCCAGCTCACCAGGTCAGGCGAACACCGGGGAGCTGTTTTTT. Its protein is CASSPGQANTGELFF.

This clonotype was seen more than once but under ten times. The V call is TRBV18, the J call TRBJ2-7; the D is unclear. CDR1 is KGHSH, CDR2 LQKENI, per germline. The CDR3 is 16 amino acids. Trimming shortened V by 6 bases and J by 1 base, and 19 bases separated the two germline ends. The DNA for the CDR3 is TGTGCCAGCTCCCTGGTCGGTGCTCCCGGGTCCTACGAGCAGTACTTC. It yields the protein CASSLVGAPGSYEQYF. The entire variable domain, with the rest obtained from reference TRBV18 and TRBJ2-7, is as follows: NAGVMQNPRHLVRRRGQEARLRCSPMKGHSHVYWYRQLPEEGLKFMVYLQKENIIDESGMPKERFSAEFPKEGPSILRIQQVVRGDSAAYFCASSLVGAPGSYEQYFGPGTRLTVT.